The T cell receptor beta chain under discussion was sequenced for a study of blood T cell repertoires in COVID-19. TCRdb's table, derived via immunoSEQ multiplex PCR, lists solely in-frame clones and lacks some. Of a few hundred thousand clones listed, roughly 85% were seen once; the top ten hold around 20%. This TCR derives from a man aged 40-55 years who had recovered from COVID-19. Sequenced input: PBMCs or T cells enriched from blood (not recorded which).

CDR3 sequence: CASRPLADSYEQYF. CDR3 DNA: TGTGCCAGCAGACCCCTAGCGGACAGCTACGAGCAGTACTTC. The chain employs TRBV28 and TRBJ2-7, with D perhaps TRBD2 (7 bases). The CDR3 totals 14 residues. Germline loops: CDR1 MDHEN, CDR2 SYDVKM. V lost 6 bases, J lost 3 bases, and 15 bases lay in between.